Below are 6 T cell receptor beta chains sequenced from a single sample in a study of T cell repertoires in cytomegalovirus infection. TCRdb re-called the reads with MiXCR, one entry per CDR3 protein. The table includes about 340,000 distinct CDR3 sequences, about 29% detected once. Their target antigens are unknown. Sequences were derived from cultured PBMCs, sampled from culture after CMV antigen stimulation. These receptors came from a human donor in good health (CMV status not recorded). Some clones in this sample may be carry-over from other donors' samples.

The J gene is TRBJ1-1, the V gene TRBV11-2; D unresolved. The CDR3 has 17 amino acids. CDR1 and CDR2 from the germline V gene are SGHAT and FQNNGV. The V end lost 2 bases, the J end lost 3 bases, and 19 bases lay between the germline ends. In DNA form, the CDR3 reads TGTGCCAGCAGCTTATGGAACCGGGCAGATGGGGACACTGAAGCTTTCTTT. Translation: CASSLWNRADGDTEAFF.

This clonotype has at least ten counts. This chain uses TRBV5-1 with TRBJ1-2; TRBD1 agrees at 7 bases. V shed 0 bases, J shed 4 bases, and the junction held 3 bases outside the gene matches. This CDR3 contains 14 residues. Germline CDR1 reads SGHRS; CDR2 reads YFSETQ. The CDR3 loop is CASSLDRGAYGYTF. The CDR3, as DNA: TGCGCCAGCAGCTTGGACAGGGGTGCCTATGGCTACACCTTC.

This chain links TRBV6-6 with TRBJ1-1; D might be TRBD1 (5 bases). CDR1 MNHNY and CDR2 SVGAGI come from the germline V gene (reference sequence). Trimming pared 2 bases from V and 5 bases from J, leaving 15 bases between. The CDR3 sequence is 15 residues long. The CDR3 DNA reads as TGTGCCAGCAGTTACACCCTACTGGAGGGGACTGAAGCTTTCTTT. Translating gives CASSYTLLEGTEAFF.

This clonotype showed up many times. The chain carries TRBV6-2 or TRBV6-3 and TRBJ2-2; the D is unclear. The length of the CDR3 is 15 residues. V lost 4 bases and J lost 0, with 9 bases in between. Looked up from germline, CDR1 is MNHEY and CDR2 is SVGEGT. DNA for the CDR3: TGTGCCAGCAGTTTCTCGGCAGCGAACACCGGGGAGCTGTTTTTT. It translates to CASSFSAANTGELFF.

The rearrangement joins TRBV30 to TRBJ1-5; D remains unclear. Trimming pared 1 base from V and 1 base from J, leaving 14 bases between. Germline CDR1 and CDR2: GTSNPN and SVGIG (reference sequence). This CDR3 spans 16 amino acids. This CDR3 is CAWSAVSGGSNQPQHF. CDR3 coding DNA: TGTGCCTGGAGTGCTGTCTCAGGAGGGAGCAATCAGCCCCAGCATTTT.

The gene calls are TRBV5-1 and TRBJ2-7; D is possibly TRBD1 (5 bases). This CDR3 has 14 amino acids. Germline CDR1 and CDR2: SGHRS and YFSETQ. Trimming stripped 0 bases from V and 6 bases from J, with 13 bases between. CDR3 amino acids: CASSLVAGYREQYF. CDR3 DNA: TGCGCCAGCAGCTTGGTGGCAGGGTACCGCGAGCAGTACTTC.